This T cell receptor (beta chain) was identified during a study of blood T cell repertoires in COVID-19. At the level of the study: The United States, Italy and Spain provided the acute and convalescent COVID-19 samples. PBMCs, B-cell-depleted T cells, or T cells were the source of the cDNA or gDNA that made up the material.

The CDR3 length is 16 residues. Losses at the gene ends were 0 bases for V and 3 bases for J; bases not matched to a gene: 5. Germline V gene sequence: CDR1 SGDLS, CDR2 YYNGEE. Source study methods: The assay estimated nucleated cells by amplifying reference gene primers. The table came from immunoSEQ multiplex PCR; TCRdb's copy has only in-frame clones and leaves some out. V and J calls and clone size are as listed in that table; D and trimming were resolved from the DNA. The sample consists of about 300,000 clones, around 87% of them appearing once. The material sequenced was peripheral blood. The chain links TRBV9 to TRBJ2-3; 9 bases agree with TRBD2. The sequence derives from a man between 18 and 35 years old with active or convalescent COVID-19. Here the CDR3 DNA reads TGTGCCAGCAGCGTAGGACTAGCGGCTCTTACAGATACGCAGTATTTT. This gives the protein CASSVGLAALTDTQYF.